This entry lists 29 T cell receptor beta chains sequenced from one sample in a study of blood T cell repertoires in COVID-19. Sequencing was performed with immunoSEQ multiplex PCR; in TCRdb, only in-frame clones are kept and a portion is missing. In the table there are 97,000 or so clones, roughly 82% of which are singletons. Input material: peripheral blood. The receptors come from a man between 65 and 85 years old with active or convalescent COVID-19.

This clone appeared once. The genes are TRBV3-1 (or the pseudogene TRBV3-2) and TRBJ2-1, with TRBD2 identical over 9 bases. The germline V gene has CDR1 LGHDT and CDR2 YNNKEL (reference sequence). The ends lost 1 base at V and 10 bases at J; junction bases unmatched: 11. CDR3 length: 16 amino acids. The CDR3 DNA sequence: TGTGCCAGCAGCCAAGGTCAAGGAGGCGGGGGGGCCGAGCAGTTCTTC. It yields the protein CASSQGQGGGGAEQFF.

This clone was seen just once. The chain carries TRBV5-1 and TRBJ1-6, with D hard to call. This CDR3 contains 14 residues. V was shortened by 0 bases and J by 7 bases, with 8 bases between the two germline ends. CDR1 and CDR2 (germline): SGHRS, YFSETQ. The CDR3: CASSLGENNSPLHF. The CDR3 coding sequence is TGCGCCAGCAGCTTGGGGGAGAACAATTCACCCCTCCACTTT. The full variable domain, its missing parts supplied by reference TRBV5-1 and TRBJ1-6, is KAGVTQTPRYLIKTRGQQVTLSCSPISGHRSVSWYQQTPGQGLQFLFEYFSETQRNKGNFPGRFSGRQFSNSRSEMNVSTLELGDSALYLCASSLGENNSPLHFGNGTRLTVT.

Comment on this clone: The same CDR3 can be traced to other DNA sequences in this sample. The rearrangement joins TRBV30 to TRBJ1-2, with D perhaps TRBD1 (6 bases). There are 12 residues in the CDR3. Germline V CDR1 and CDR2: GTSNPN, SVGIG (reference sequence). V was pared by 2 bases and J by 2 bases, with 6 bases between. CDR3 protein: CAWSRGNYGYTF. In DNA, the CDR3 is TGTGCCTGGAGTAGGGGGAACTATGGCTACACCTTC.

The V call is TRBV6-1, the J call TRBJ2-6; D is unresolved. Germline V lookup: CDR1 MNHNS, CDR2 SASEGT. Between the trimmed V and J ends, which lost 5 bases and 2 bases, there was a span of 7 bases. The CDR3 sequence is 14 residues long. CDR3 in amino acids: CASSYLAGANVLTF. DNA of the CDR3: TGTGCCAGCAGTTATTTAGCTGGGGCCAACGTCCTGACTTTC.

The chain uses TRBV6-6 and TRBJ2-5, with unresolved D. CDR1 and CDR2 from the germline V gene are MNHNY and SVGAGI (reference sequence). V was cut by 2 bases and J by 5 bases, with 6 bases left in between. The CDR3 covers 12 residues. CDR3 amino acids: CASSYTAETQYF. The CDR3 DNA sequence: TGTGCCAGCAGTTACACCGCGGAGACCCAGTACTTC.

The chain is built from TRBV7-9 and TRBJ2-1, with 8 bases fitting TRBD2. The J segment lost 15 bases and the V segment lost 4 bases, leaving 5 bases of the junction unmatched. The germline V gene has CDR1 SEHNR and CDR2 FQNEAQ (reference sequence). The CDR3 contains 11 residues. CDR3: CASSSETSAFF. In nucleotides, the CDR3 is TGTGCCAGCAGCTCTGAGACTAGCGCGTTCTTC. The whole variable domain, filled in from reference TRBV7-9 and TRBJ2-1, reads DTGVSQNPRHKITKRGQNVTFRCDPISEHNRLYWYRQTLGQGPEFLTYFQNEAQLEKSRLLSDRFSAERPKGSFSTLEIQRTEQGDSAMYLCASSSETSAFFGPGTRLTVL.

The chain has TRBV18 and TRBJ1-5; tentatively, D is TRBD1 (5 bases). Trimming stripped 4 bases from V and 2 bases from J, with 12 bases between. The germline CDR1 and CDR2 sequences are KGHSH and LQKENI. The CDR3 consists of 15 residues. CDR3: CASSQMQGRNQPQHF. CDR3 coding DNA: TGTGCCAGCTCACAAATGCAGGGCCGCAATCAGCCCCAGCATTTT.

V and J are TRBV20-1 and TRBJ2-1, with TRBD2 matching over 10 bases. V gave up 3 bases and J gave up 3 bases; unmatched junction bases: 8. Germline V gene lookup returns CDR1 DFQATT and CDR2 SNEGSKA (reference sequence). The CDR3 runs 16 residues. The CDR3 DNA sequence: TGCAGTGCTAGTGGTTCGGCTAGCGGGAGCTACAATGAGCAGTTCTTC. It is translated as CSASGSASGSYNEQFF.

The gene calls are TRBV2 and TRBJ2-2; maybe TRBD1 (6 bases). The CDR3 runs 14 residues. Germline CDR1 is SNHLY and CDR2 is FYNNEI. V lost 6 bases and J 5 bases, leaving 13 bases between the germline ends. The CDR3 here is CASSKDRLTGELFF. Written as DNA, the CDR3 is TGTGCCAGCAGCAAAGACAGGTTAACCGGGGAGCTGTTTTTT.

The chain links TRBV27 to TRBJ2-1; D unresolved. Deletions cut 2 bases from V and 9 bases from J, with 8 bases between. Germline V gene data show CDR1 as MNHEY and CDR2 as SMNVEV (reference sequence). The CDR3 runs to 12 residues. CDR3 amino acids: CASSLNGGEQFF. The CDR3, as DNA: TGTGCCAGCAGTTTAAACGGCGGTGAGCAGTTCTTC.

The CDR3 sequence is CASYRTGGTGNTIYF. The CDR3 DNA follows: TGTGCGTCCTACAGAACCGGGGGGACTGGAAACACCATATATTTT. The V gene is TRBV6-1, the J gene TRBJ1-3, with a tentative D call TRBD1 (5 bases). The germline gives CDR1 MNHNS, CDR2 SASEGT. The CDR3 is 15 residues long.

As regards this clone: Other nucleotide sequences from this sample produce the same CDR3. The chain is built from TRBV3-1 (or the pseudogene TRBV3-2) and TRBJ2-1, with D possibly matching TRBD2 (6 bases). Deletions cut 4 bases from V and 6 bases from J, with 16 bases between. This CDR3 contains 15 residues. Germline V gene data show CDR1 as LGHDT and CDR2 as YNNKEL (reference sequence). The CDR3 loop is CASSRGTGGFNEQFF. Written as DNA, the CDR3 is TGTGCCAGCAGCCGCGGGACTGGCGGCTTCAATGAGCAGTTCTTC.

J is TRBJ1-2 and V is TRBV2; D call uncertain. Trimming took off 3 bases at V and 5 bases at J, with 10 bases between the two ends. The CDR3 sequence is 13 residues long. Germline V lookup: CDR1 SNHLY, CDR2 FYNNEI. For the CDR3, the DNA is TGTGCCAGCAGTGATTTGGGCCTTTATGGCTACACCTTC. It translates to CASSDLGLYGYTF.

This clone is deemed medium-sized. DNA of the CDR3: TGTGCCCAGGGGACAGGGGATGGGTCAGGGGGCACTGAAGCTTTCTTT. Amino acids: CAQGTGDGSGGTEAFF. J is TRBJ1-1 and V is TRBV30, with TRBD1 identical over 10 bases. The V gene end was trimmed by 8 bases and the J gene end by 4 bases; junction bases not matched to a gene: 16. The CDR3 length is 16 residues. Germline V gene data show CDR1 as GTSNPN and CDR2 as SVGIG (reference sequence).

The chain recombines TRBV6-5 with TRBJ2-7, with TRBD1 identical over 8 bases. J lost 2 bases, V lost 6 bases, and 6 bases had no gene match. This CDR3 contains 14 residues. Germline V gene data show CDR1 as MNHEY and CDR2 as SVGAGI. CDR3 bases: TGTGCCAGCAGAGGACAGGGTCCTCCCTACGAGCAGTACTTC. It is translated as CASRGQGPPYEQYF.

The rearrangement links TRBV4-2 to TRBJ1-2, with TRBD1 matching 9 bases. The germline gives CDR1 LGHNA, CDR2 YNFKEQ. There are 16 residues in the CDR3. V trimming: 5 bases; J trimming: 2 bases; junction bases outside the gene matches: 9. The CDR3 DNA reads as TGTGCCAGCAGCTCACGGGAGGGGACAGGGAACTATGGCTACACCTTC. Translation: CASSSREGTGNYGYTF.

The chain uses TRBV5-8 and TRBJ2-1; TRBD1 aligns across 10 bases. Trimming cost V 4 bases and J 7 bases; bases outside gene matches: 8. Germline-derived CDR1 and CDR2 are SGHTS and YDEGEE. The CDR3 sequence is 15 residues long. The CDR3 is CASSQPGQGSNEQFF. The CDR3 DNA sequence: TGTGCCAGCAGCCAACCGGGACAGGGGAGTAATGAGCAGTTCTTC.

This rearrangement joins TRBV6-5 to TRBJ1-1, with D hard to call. Germline V gene data show CDR1 as MNHEY and CDR2 as SVGAGI. V was clipped by 6 bases and J by 4 bases, with 15 bases between them. CDR3 length: 14 amino acids. Here the CDR3 DNA reads TGTGCCAGCAGAGTAGATCCCCTGAGCACTGAAGCTTTCTTT. Residues: CASRVDPLSTEAFF.

This clone was counted once. The J gene is TRBJ1-4, the V gene TRBV11-3; a possible D gene is TRBD1 (6 bases). The germline V and J ends were trimmed by 1 base and 0 bases, with 18 bases remaining between them. The length of the CDR3 is 19 residues. Germline V gene lookup returns CDR1 SGHNT and CDR2 YENEEA. The CDR3 loop reads CASSLAPGGRYTTNEKLFF. The CDR3 region has the DNA TGTGCCAGCAGCTTAGCACCTGGGGGCCGCTATACAACTAATGAAAAACTGTTTTTT.

The V gene is TRBV15, the J gene TRBJ1-3; possible D gene TRBD1, 6 bases. The CDR3 contains 15 residues. V shed 0 bases and J shed 3 bases, with 9 bases lying between them. The germline CDR1 and CDR2 sequences are LNHNV and YYDKDF (reference sequence). The CDR3 DNA reads TGTGCCACCAGCAGAGAACAGGGATTTGGAAACACCATATATTTT. As protein: CATSREQGFGNTIYF. The variable domain in full, with the rest retrieved from reference TRBV15 and TRBJ1-3, is DAMVIQNPRYQVTQFGKPVTLSCSQTLNHNVMYWYQQKSSQAPKLLFHYYDKDFNNEADTPDNFQSRRPNTSFCFLDIRSPGLGDTAMYLCATSREQGFGNTIYFGEGSWLTVV.

The gene calls are TRBV6-1 and TRBJ2-7; TRBD1 matches at 8 bases. The CDR3 totals 17 residues. Trimming cost V 3 bases and J 6 bases; bases outside gene matches: 16. Germline V gives CDR1 MNHNS, CDR2 SASEGT. CDR3 DNA: TGTGCCAGCAGTGATCCCTCGGCAGGGGGCGTTTCGGGCGAGCAGTACTTC. This encodes CASSDPSAGGVSGEQYF.

This clone showed up just a few times. The genes are TRBV18 and TRBJ1-1, with 9 bases that match TRBD1. V shed 2 bases, J shed 8 bases, and the junction held 3 bases outside the gene matches. This CDR3 region has 13 residues. Germline V CDR1 and CDR2: KGHSH, LQKENI. The CDR3 nucleotides are TGTGCCAGCTCACCAAGTGGGACAGGGGAAGCTTTCTTT. Protein product: CASSPSGTGEAFF.

The chain has TRBV28 and TRBJ1-1, with D unresolved. The CDR3 consists of 14 residues. V lost 3 bases, J lost 0 bases, and 8 bases lay in between. Germline-derived CDR1 and CDR2 are MDHEN and SYDVKM. The CDR3 DNA sequence: TGTGCCAGCAGTTTCACAGTATTGAACACTGAAGCTTTCTTT. Amino acids: CASSFTVLNTEAFF.

Concerning this clone itself: At one boundary the junction diverges from the germline segment, which might be a read error. This sequence joins TRBV24-1 and TRBJ1-5; D is unresolved. This CDR3 contains 13 residues. The germline V gene encodes CDR1 KGHDR and CDR2 SFDVKD. The CDR3 DNA reads as TGTACCACCATAGCTGATAGCAATCAGCCCCAGCATTTT. As protein: CTTIADSNQPQHF.

This clone has just one count. V is TRBV11-2 and J is TRBJ1-6; maybe TRBD1 (5 bases). Trimming left V 1 base short and J 8 bases short, with 18 bases between. Germline loops: CDR1 SGHAT, CDR2 FQNNGV. CDR3 size: 17 residues. The CDR3 DNA reads TGTGCCAGCAGCTTAGGAACAGGACTATTCTCCTATTCACCCCTCCACTTT. The encoded protein is CASSLGTGLFSYSPLHF.

This clone turned up a few times. The chain combines TRBV10-2 with TRBJ1-2, with unresolved D. V lost 3 bases to trimming and J lost 3 bases, with 8 bases between them. This CDR3 is 13 amino acids long. CDR1 is WSHSY, CDR2 SAAADI, per germline. As DNA, the CDR3 is TGCGCCAGCAGTGACAGTTTTGACTATGGCTACACCTTC. Its translation: CASSDSFDYGYTF.

This rearrangement joins TRBV4-1 to TRBJ2-7; possibly TRBD1 for D (6 bases). The V end lost 8 bases, the J end lost 5 bases, and 16 bases lay between the germline ends. CDR3 size: 13 residues. In germline, CDR1 is MGHRA, CDR2 YSYEKL. CDR3 nucleotides: TGCGCCAGCTCTTTGACAGGTCCCCACGAGCAGTACTTC. Protein product: CASSLTGPHEQYF.

The chain combines TRBV5-1 with TRBJ1-1; TRBD1 aligns across 10 bases. V lost 2 bases and J lost 6; bases outside the gene matches: 7. The CDR3 consists of 15 residues. CDR1 is SGHRS and CDR2 is YFSETQ in the germline V gene. Here the CDR3 reads CASSLGDRGVAEAFF. CDR3 nucleotide sequence: TGCGCCAGCAGCTTAGGGGACAGGGGTGTAGCTGAAGCTTTCTTT.

Only a few counts were recorded for this clone. The genes are TRBV19 and TRBJ2-4, with 8 bases fitting TRBD1. V shed 8 bases and J 4 bases; nucleotides not matched to a gene: 4. This CDR3 has 13 amino acids. CDR1 and CDR2 from the germline V gene are LNHDA and SQIVND (reference sequence). The CDR3 loop is CASSRQGKNIQYF. CDR3 sequence (DNA): TGTGCCAGTTCGAGACAGGGGAAAAACATTCAGTACTTC.